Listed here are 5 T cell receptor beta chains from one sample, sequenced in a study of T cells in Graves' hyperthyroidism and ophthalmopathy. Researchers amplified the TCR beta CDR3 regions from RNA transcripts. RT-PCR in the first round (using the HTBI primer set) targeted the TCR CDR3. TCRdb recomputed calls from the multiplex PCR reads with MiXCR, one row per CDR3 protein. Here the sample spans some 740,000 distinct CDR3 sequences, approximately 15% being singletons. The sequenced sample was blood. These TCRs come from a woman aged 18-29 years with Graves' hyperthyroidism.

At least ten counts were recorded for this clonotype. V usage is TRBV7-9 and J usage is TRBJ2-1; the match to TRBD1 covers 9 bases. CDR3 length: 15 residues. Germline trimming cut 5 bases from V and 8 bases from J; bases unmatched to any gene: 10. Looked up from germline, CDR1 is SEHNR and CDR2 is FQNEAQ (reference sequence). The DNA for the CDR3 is TGTGCCAGCAGCCTCACCGGGACAGGGTGGGATGAGCAGTTCTTC. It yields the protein CASSLTGTGWDEQFF.

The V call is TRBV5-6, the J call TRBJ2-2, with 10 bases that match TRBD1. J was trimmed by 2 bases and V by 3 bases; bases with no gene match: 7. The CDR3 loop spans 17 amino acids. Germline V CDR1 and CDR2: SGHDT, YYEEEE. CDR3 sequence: CASSWAGTGVNTGELFF. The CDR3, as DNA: TGTGCCAGCAGCTGGGCCGGGACAGGGGTTAACACCGGGGAGCTGTTTTTT.

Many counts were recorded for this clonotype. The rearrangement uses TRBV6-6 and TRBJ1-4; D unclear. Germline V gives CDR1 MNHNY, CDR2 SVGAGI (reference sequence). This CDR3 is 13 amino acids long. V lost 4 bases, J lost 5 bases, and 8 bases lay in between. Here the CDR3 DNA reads TGTGCCAGCAGTTTGCGACTGAATGAAAAACTGTTTTTT. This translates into CASSLRLNEKLFF.

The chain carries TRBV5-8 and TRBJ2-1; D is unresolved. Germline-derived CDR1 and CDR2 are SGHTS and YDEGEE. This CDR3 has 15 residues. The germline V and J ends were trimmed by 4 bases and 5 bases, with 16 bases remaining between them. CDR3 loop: CASSRSQTPNNEQFF. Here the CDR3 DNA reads TGTGCCAGCAGCCGATCTCAGACCCCAAACAATGAGCAGTTCTTC.

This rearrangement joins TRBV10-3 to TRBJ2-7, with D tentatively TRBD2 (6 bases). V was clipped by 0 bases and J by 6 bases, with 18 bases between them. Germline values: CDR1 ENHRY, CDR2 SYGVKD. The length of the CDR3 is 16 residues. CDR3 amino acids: CAISESEGGTLVEQYF. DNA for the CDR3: TGTGCCATCAGTGAGTCGGAGGGCGGAACCCTCGTCGAGCAGTACTTC.